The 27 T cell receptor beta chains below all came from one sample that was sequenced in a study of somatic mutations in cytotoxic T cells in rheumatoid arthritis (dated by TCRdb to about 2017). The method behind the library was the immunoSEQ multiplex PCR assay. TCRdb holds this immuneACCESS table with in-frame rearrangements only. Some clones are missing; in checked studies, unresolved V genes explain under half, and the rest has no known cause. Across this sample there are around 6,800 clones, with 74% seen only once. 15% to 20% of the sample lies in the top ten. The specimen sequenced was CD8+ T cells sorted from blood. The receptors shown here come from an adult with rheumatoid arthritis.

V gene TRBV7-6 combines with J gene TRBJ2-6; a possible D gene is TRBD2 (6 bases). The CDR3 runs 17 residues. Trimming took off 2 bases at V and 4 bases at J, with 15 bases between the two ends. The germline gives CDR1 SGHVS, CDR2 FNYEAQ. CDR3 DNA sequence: TGTGCCAGCAGCTTATCCTTCACGGGGGAAGGGGCCAACGTCCTGACTTTC. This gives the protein CASSLSFTGEGANVLTF.

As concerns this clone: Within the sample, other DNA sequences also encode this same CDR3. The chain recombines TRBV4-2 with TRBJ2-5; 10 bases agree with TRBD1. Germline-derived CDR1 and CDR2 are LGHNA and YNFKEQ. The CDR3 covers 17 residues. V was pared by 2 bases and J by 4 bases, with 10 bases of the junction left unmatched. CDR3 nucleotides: TGTGCCAGCAGCCAAACGACAGGGGGCGATGGGGGAGAGACCCAGTACTTC. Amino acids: CASSQTTGGDGGETQYF.

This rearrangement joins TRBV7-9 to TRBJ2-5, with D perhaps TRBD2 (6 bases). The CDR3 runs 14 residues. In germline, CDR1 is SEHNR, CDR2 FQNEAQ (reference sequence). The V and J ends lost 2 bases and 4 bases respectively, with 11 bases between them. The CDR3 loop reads CASSLRARGETQYF. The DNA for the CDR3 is TGTGCCAGCAGCTTAAGGGCGCGGGGAGAGACCCAGTACTTC. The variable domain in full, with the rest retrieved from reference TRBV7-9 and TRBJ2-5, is DTGVSQNPRHKITKRGQNVTFRCDPISEHNRLYWYRQTLGQGPEFLTYFQNEAQLEKSRLLSDRFSAERPKGSFSTLEIQRTEQGDSAMYLCASSLRARGETQYFGPGTRLLVL.

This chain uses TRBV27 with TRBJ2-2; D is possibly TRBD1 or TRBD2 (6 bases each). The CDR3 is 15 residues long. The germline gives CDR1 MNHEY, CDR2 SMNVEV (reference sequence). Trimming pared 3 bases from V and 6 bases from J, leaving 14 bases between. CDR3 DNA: TGTGCCAGCAGTTTCGGGGGCGTCGGGGCCGGGGAGCTGTTTTTT. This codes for CASSFGGVGAGELFF.

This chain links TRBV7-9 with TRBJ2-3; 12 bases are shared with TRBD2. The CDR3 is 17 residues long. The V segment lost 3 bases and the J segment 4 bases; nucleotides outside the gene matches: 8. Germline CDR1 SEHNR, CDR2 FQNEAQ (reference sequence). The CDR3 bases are TGTGCCAGCAGCTTGGGGCTAGCGGGGGGGCCATCAGATACGCAGTATTTT. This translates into CASSLGLAGGPSDTQYF.

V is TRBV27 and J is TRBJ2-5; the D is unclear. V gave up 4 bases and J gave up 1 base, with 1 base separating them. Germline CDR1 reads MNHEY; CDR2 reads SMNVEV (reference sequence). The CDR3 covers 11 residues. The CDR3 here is CASSSQETQYF. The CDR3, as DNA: TGTGCCAGCAGTTCCCAAGAGACCCAGTACTTC.

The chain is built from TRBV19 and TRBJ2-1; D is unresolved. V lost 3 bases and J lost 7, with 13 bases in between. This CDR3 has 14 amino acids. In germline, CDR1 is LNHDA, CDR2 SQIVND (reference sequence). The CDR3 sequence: CASSICPFWNEQFF. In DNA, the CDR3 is TGTGCCAGTAGTATCTGTCCCTTTTGGAATGAGCAGTTCTTC.

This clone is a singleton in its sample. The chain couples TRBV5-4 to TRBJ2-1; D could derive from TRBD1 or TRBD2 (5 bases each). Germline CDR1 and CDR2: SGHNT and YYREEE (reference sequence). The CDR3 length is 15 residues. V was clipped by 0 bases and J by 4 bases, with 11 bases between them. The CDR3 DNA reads TGTGCCAGCAGCTTGGGGGACCCCCTTTACAATGAGCAGTTCTTC. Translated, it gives CASSLGDPLYNEQFF.

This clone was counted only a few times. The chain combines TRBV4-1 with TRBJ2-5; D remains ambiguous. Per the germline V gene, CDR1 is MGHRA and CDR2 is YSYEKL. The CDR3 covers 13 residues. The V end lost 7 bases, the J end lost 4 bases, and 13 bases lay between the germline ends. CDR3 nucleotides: TGCGCCAGCAAGGACCCGGTTCGAGAGACCCAGTACTTC. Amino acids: CASKDPVRETQYF.

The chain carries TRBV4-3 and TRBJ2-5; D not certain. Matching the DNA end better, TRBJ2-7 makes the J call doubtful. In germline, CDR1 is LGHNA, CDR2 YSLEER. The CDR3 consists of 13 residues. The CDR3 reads CASSQVPSYEQYF. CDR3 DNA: TGCGCCAGCAGCCAAGTGCCCTCCTACGAGCAGTACTTC.

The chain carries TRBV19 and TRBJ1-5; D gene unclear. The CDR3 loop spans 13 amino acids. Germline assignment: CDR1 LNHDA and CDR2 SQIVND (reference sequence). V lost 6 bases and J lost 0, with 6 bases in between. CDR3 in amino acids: CASSPFSNQPQHF. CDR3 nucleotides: TGTGCCAGTAGCCCTTTTAGCAATCAGCCCCAGCATTTT. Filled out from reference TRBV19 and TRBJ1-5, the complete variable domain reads DGGITQSPKYLFRKEGQNVTLSCEQNLNHDAMYWYRQDPGQGLRLIYYSQIVNDFQKGDIAEGYSVSREKKESFPLTVTSAQKNPTAFYLCASSPFSNQPQHFGDGTRLSIL.

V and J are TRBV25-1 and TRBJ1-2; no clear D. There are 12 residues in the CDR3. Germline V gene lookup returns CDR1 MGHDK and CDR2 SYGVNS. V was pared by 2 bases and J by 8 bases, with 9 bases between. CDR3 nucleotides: TGTGCCAGCAGTGAACCTGGGGAAGGCTACACCTTC. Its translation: CASSEPGEGYTF.

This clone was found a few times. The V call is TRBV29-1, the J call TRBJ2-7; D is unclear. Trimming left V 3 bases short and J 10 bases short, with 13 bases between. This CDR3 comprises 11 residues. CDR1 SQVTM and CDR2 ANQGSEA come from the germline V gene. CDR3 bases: TGCAGCGTTGAGGACCCGGGTGGCCAGTACTTC. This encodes CSVEDPGGQYF.

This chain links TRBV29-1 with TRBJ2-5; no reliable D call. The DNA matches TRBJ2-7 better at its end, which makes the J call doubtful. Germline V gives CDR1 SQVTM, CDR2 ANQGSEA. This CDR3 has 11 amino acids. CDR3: CSVELADEQYF. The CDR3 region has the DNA TGCAGCGTTGAACTGGCGGACGAGCAGTACTTC.

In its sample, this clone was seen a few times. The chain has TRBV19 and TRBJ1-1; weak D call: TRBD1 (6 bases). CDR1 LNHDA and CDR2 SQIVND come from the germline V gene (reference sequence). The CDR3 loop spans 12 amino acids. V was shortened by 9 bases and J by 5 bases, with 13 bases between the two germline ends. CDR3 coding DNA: TGTGCCAGCAAGTTCAGGGGAACTGAAGCTTTCTTT. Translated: CASKFRGTEAFF.

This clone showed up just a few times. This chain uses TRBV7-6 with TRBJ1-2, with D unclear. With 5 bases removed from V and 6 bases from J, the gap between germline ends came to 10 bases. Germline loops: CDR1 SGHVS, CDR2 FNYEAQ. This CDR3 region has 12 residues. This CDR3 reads CASSPDGDGYTF. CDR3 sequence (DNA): TGTGCCAGCAGCCCAGACGGGGATGGCTACACCTTC.

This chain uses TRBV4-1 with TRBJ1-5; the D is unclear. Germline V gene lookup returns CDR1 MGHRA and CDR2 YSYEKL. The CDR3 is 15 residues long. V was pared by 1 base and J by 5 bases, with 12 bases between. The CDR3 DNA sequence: TGCGCCAGCAGCCAAGGGTTAGGTCCCTATCAGCCCCAGCATTTT. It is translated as CASSQGLGPYQPQHF.

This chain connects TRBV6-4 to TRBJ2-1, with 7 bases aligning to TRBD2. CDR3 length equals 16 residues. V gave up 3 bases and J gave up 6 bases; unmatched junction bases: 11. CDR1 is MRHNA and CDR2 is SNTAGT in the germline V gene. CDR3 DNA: TGTGCCAGCAGTGAAACCGGACTAGAGGGATTCAATGAGCAGTTCTTC. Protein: CASSETGLEGFNEQFF.

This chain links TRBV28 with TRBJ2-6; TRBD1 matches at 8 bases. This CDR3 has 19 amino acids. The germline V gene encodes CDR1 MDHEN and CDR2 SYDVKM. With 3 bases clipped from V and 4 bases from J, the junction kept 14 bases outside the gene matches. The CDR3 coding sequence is TGTGCCAGCAGTTTGGGGTGGGACAGGATAACGAAAGGGGCCAACGTCCTGACTTTC. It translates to CASSLGWDRITKGANVLTF.

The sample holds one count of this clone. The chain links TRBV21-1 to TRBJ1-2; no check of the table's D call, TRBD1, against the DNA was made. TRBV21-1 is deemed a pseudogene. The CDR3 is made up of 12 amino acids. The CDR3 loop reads CASSKAREGYTF. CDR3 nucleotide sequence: TGTGCCAGCAGCAAAGCCAGGGAAGGCTACACCTTC.

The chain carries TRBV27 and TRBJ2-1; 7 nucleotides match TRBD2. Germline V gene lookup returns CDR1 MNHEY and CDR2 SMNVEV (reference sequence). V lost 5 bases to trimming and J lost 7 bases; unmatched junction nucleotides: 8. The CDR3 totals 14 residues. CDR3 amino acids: CASSEGGPWNEQFF. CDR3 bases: TGTGCCAGCAGTGAGGGAGGGCCTTGGAATGAGCAGTTCTTC.

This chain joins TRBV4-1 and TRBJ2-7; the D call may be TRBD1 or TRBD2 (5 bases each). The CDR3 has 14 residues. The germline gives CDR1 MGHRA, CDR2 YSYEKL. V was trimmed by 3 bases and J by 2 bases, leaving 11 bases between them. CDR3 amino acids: CASSHGTVTYEQYF. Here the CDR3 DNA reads TGCGCCAGCAGCCACGGGACCGTGACCTACGAGCAGTACTTC.

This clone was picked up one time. CDR3 bases: TGTGCCAGCAGCCGCGATTTTGGACTAGCGGGACCCCATGAGCAGTTCTTC. This gives the protein CASSRDFGLAGPHEQFF. The chain uses TRBV14 and TRBJ2-1; 12 bases fit TRBD2. Germline V CDR1 and CDR2: SGHDN, FVKESK. Trimming at V came to 4 bases and at J to 8 bases, leaving 12 bases not matched to a gene. The CDR3 consists of 17 residues.

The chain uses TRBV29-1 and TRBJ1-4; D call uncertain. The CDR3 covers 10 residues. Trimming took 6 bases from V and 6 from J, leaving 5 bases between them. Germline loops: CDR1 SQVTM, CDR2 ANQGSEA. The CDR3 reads CSVLHEKLFF. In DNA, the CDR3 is TGCAGCGTCCTACATGAAAAACTGTTTTTT.

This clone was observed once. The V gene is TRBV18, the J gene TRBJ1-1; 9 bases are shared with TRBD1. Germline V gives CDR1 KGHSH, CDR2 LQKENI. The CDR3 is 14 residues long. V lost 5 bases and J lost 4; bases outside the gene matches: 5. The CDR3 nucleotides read TGTGCCAGCTCATCCGGGGGACAGGGCACTGAAGCTTTCTTT. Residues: CASSSGGQGTEAFF.

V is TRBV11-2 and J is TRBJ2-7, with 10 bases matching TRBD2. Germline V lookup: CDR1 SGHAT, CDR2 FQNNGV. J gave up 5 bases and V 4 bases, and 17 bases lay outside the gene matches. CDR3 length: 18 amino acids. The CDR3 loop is CASSSLVGTSAGIHEQYF. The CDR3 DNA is TGTGCCAGCAGCTCCCTTGTTGGGACTAGCGCGGGGATACACGAGCAGTACTTC.

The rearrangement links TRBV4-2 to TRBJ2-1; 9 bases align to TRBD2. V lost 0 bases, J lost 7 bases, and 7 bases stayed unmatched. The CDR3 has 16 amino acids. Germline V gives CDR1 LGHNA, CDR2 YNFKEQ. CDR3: CASSQDGGSGGNEQFF. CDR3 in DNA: TGTGCCAGCAGCCAAGATGGGGGTAGCGGGGGTAATGAGCAGTTCTTC.